This is a list of T cell receptor beta chains from one sample in a study of blood T cell repertoires in COVID-19. Sequencing was performed with immunoSEQ multiplex PCR; in TCRdb, only in-frame clones are kept and a portion is missing. This sample yields 150,000 to 200,000 clones, of which 60% to 80% are seen a single time; about 3% belongs to the top ten. The specimen was peripheral blood. The receptors were gathered from a man in his 70s with acute or convalescent COVID-19. CDR3s include the opening cysteine and the closing phenylalanine or tryptophan. Fields, in order: J gene, clone size, V gene, D gene, CDR3 protein, CDR3 DNA. A D gene is named only where the DNA matches it firmly. Not all rows give a size; the values are once, few, many and, for expanded clones, a class.

TRBJ1-1 | NA | TRBV10-1 | NA | CASSGSGGMNTEAFF | TGCGCCAGCAGTGGATCGGGGGGCATGAACACTGAAGCTTTCTTT
TRBJ1-1 | few | TRBV7-8 | NA | CASSLRGGHMNTEAFF | TGTGCCAGCAGCTTAAGGGGGGGGCACATGAACACTGAAGCTTTCTTT
TRBJ1-6 | NA | TRBV4-1 | NA | CASSQGNPGQLGSPLHF | TGCGCCAGCAGCCAAGGAAACCCGGGACAACTAGGGTCACCCCTCCACTTT
TRBJ2-4 | NA | TRBV5-4 | NA | CASSFRTTGIQYF | TGTGCCAGCAGCTTTAGGACTACCGGCATTCAGTACTTC
TRBJ1-1 | NA | TRBV5-6 | NA | CASRMVGDTEAFF | TGTGCCAGCAGAATGGTCGGAGACACTGAAGCTTTCTTT
TRBJ2-4 | NA | TRBV30 | NA | CAWSVVGGTLDF | TGTGCCTGGAGTGTAGTTGGAGGGACCTTAGACTTC
TRBJ1-3 | NA | TRBV7-8 | NA | CASSYDTSSGNTIYF | TGTGCCAGCAGCTATGACACCTCCTCTGGAAACACCATATATTTT
TRBJ1-5 | NA | TRBV6-5 | NA | CASSGGTNQPQHF | TGTGCCAGCAGCGGGGGGACAAATCAGCCCCAGCATTTT
TRBJ2-7 | NA | TRBV5-6 | NA | CASSPFRERSSYEQYF | TGTGCCAGCAGCCCCTTTAGAGAGCGGAGCTCCTACGAGCAGTACTTC
TRBJ1-5 | NA | TRBV28 | NA | CASSSSRGIQPQHF | TGTGCCAGCAGTTCCTCTAGGGGTATTCAGCCCCAGCATTTT
TRBJ2-1 | NA | TRBV27 | NA | CASSLLTMGRPNEQFF | TGTGCCAGCAGTTTATTGACGATGGGCAGGCCTAATGAGCAGTTCTTC
TRBJ2-1 | NA | TRBV7-3 | NA | CASRKEVGDEQFF | TGTGCCAGCAGAAAAGAAGTGGGAGACGAGCAGTTCTTC
TRBJ1-1 | NA | TRBV24-1 | NA | CATSQGLSHLNTEAFF | TGTGCCACCTCACAGGGTTTGTCGCATTTGAACACTGAAGCTTTCTTT
TRBJ2-7 | NA | TRBV5-1 | NA | CASSLVAGANYEQYF | TGCGCCAGCAGCTTGGTTGCGGGGGCGAACTACGAGCAGTACTTC
TRBJ2-5 | NA | TRBV28 | TRBD2 | CASRAGSEETQYF | TGTGCCAGCAGAGCGGGAAGCGAGGAGACCCAGTACTTC
TRBJ2-1 | NA | TRBV11-2 | NA | CATRSSGYNEQFF | TGTGCCACCCGGAGTAGCGGCTACAATGAGCAGTTCTTC
TRBJ1-6 | NA | TRBV27 | NA | CASGLRPVNSPLHF | TGTGCCAGCGGCCTGAGGCCAGTTAATTCACCCCTCCACTTT
TRBJ1-2 | NA | TRBV5-4 | NA | CASSLVRDSYGYTF | TGTGCCAGCAGCTTGGTCCGGGACTCGTATGGCTACACCTTC
TRBJ1-2 | NA | TRBV5-4 | TRBD1 | CASSLGGPGQNYGYTF | TGTGCCAGCAGCCTGGGGGGACCGGGACAGAACTATGGCTACACCTTC
TRBJ2-6 | NA | TRBV5-1 | NA | CASSRALGSGSGGGGSGANVLTF | TGCGCCAGCAGCCGGGCCTTAGGATCGGGCTCCGGAGGGGGGGGCTCTGGGGCCAACGTCCTGACTTTC
TRBJ1-4 | NA | TRBV19 | TRBD1 | CASSRPQGAESYEKLFF | TGTGCCAGTAGTAGACCGCAGGGGGCCGAGAGCTATGAAAAACTGTTTTTT
TRBJ2-7 | NA | TRBV24-1 | TRBD1 | CATSVPGTGSIGKYF | TGTGCCACCAGTGTACCCGGGACAGGGTCCATCGGAAAGTACTTC
TRBJ2-1 | NA | TRBV7-9 | TRBD2 | CASSLAGRALNEQFF | TGTGCCAGCAGCTTAGCCGGGAGGGCCCTCAATGAGCAGTTCTTC
TRBJ1-1 | few | TRBV18 | NA | CASSPGRGVTEAFF | TGTGCCAGCTCACCCGGGCGGGGGGTGACTGAAGCTTTCTTT
TRBJ1-1 | NA | TRBV12-3/TRBV12-4 | NA | CASSLMAGTEAFF | TGTGCCAGCAGTTTAATGGCAGGAACTGAAGCTTTCTTT
TRBJ2-1 | NA | TRBV28 | TRBD2 | CASTIGTSGDLEQFF | TGTGCCAGCACTATTGGGACTAGCGGGGATTTGGAGCAGTTCTTC
TRBJ2-1 | NA | TRBV19 | TRBD1 | CASSMLTGARLINEQFF | TGTGCCAGTAGTATGCTAACAGGGGCGCGCTTAATCAATGAGCAGTTCTTC
TRBJ2-3 | NA | TRBV3-1/TRBV3-2 | TRBD2 | CASSKGLAGGHPDTQYF | TGTGCCAGCAGCAAGGGACTAGCGGGAGGGCACCCAGATACGCAGTATTTT
TRBJ2-7 | many | TRBV28 | TRBD1 | CASGRGSPYEQYF | TGTGCCAGCGGCAGGGGGAGTCCCTACGAGCAGTACTTC
TRBJ1-6 | NA | TRBV18 | TRBD1 | CASSLGQGDSPLHF | TGTGCCAGCTCACTAGGACAGGGGGATTCACCCCTCCACTTT
TRBJ1-2 | NA | TRBV19 | NA | CASSIDLTTTGGYTF | TGTGCCAGTAGTATAGATCTAACGACAACAGGGGGCTACACCTTC
TRBJ2-7 | once | TRBV7-9 | TRBD1 | CASRIQGAEEQYF | TGTGCCAGCAGAATACAGGGGGCGGAGGAGCAGTACTTC
TRBJ2-7 | NA | TRBV28 | TRBD2 | CASSRSGGRLYEQYF | TGTGCCAGCAGTCGGTCTGGCGGGAGGCTCTACGAGCAGTACTTC
TRBJ2-2 | NA | TRBV2 | TRBD2 | CASRLLAGGLTGELFF | TGTGCCAGCAGGTTACTTGCGGGGGGGCTAACCGGGGAGCTGTTTTTT
TRBJ2-1 | NA | TRBV15 | TRBD2 | CATSRELANEQFF | TGTGCCACCAGCCGAGAACTAGCGAATGAGCAGTTCTTC
TRBJ1-6 | NA | TRBV19 | NA | CASSNRQYNSPLHF | TGTGCCAGTAGTAATCGACAGTATAATTCACCCCTCCACTTT
TRBJ1-5 | NA | TRBV6-2/TRBV6-3 | NA | CASSYSVGVRHF | TGTGCCAGCAGTTACTCGGTAGGAGTACGGCATTTT
TRBJ1-2 | few | TRBV7-9 | NA | CASSQNSYGYTF | TGTGCCAGCAGTCAAAACAGTTATGGCTACACCTTC
TRBJ2-1 | NA | TRBV10-1 | NA | CASSDGPGNEQFF | TGCGCCAGCAGTGATGGGCCGGGGAATGAGCAGTTCTTC
TRBJ2-7 | NA | TRBV4-1 | NA | CASSQDRGDYEQYF | TGCGCCAGCAGCCAAGACAGGGGGGACTACGAGCAGTACTTC
TRBJ2-1 | NA | TRBV7-2 | TRBD2 | CASSFSGGAYNEQFF | TGTGCCAGCAGCTTTAGCGGGGGGGCTTACAATGAGCAGTTCTTC
TRBJ1-4 | NA | TRBV29-1 | NA | CSANQNQNEKLFF | TGCAGCGCTAACCAGAATCAGAATGAAAAACTGTTTTTT
TRBJ2-7 | NA | TRBV27 | NA | CASSRSKGVGLTYEQYF | TGTGCCAGCAGCCGATCTAAGGGGGTAGGGCTCACCTACGAGCAGTACTTC
TRBJ2-5 | NA | TRBV5-1 | NA | CATSERTGEDQYF | TGCGCCACCAGCGAAAGGACCGGGGAGGACCAGTACTTC
TRBJ2-7 | NA | TRBV27 | NA | CASRGNPYEQYF | TGTGCCAGCCGAGGGAACCCCTACGAGCAGTACTTC